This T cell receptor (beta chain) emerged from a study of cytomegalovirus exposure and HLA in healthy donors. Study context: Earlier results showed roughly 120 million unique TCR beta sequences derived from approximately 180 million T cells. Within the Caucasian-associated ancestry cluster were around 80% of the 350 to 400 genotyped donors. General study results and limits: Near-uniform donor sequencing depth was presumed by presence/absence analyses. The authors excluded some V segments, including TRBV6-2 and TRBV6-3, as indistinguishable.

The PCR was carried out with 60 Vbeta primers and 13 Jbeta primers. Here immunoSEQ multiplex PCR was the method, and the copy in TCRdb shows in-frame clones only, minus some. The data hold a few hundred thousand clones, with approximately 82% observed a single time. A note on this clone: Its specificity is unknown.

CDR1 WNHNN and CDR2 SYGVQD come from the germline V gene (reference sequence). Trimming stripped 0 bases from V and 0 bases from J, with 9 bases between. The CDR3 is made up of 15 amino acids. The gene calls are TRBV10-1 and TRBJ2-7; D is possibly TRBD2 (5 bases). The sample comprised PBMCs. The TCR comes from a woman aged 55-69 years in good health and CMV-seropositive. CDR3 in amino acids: CASSESGGLSYEQYF. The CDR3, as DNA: TGCGCCAGCAGTGAGTCGGGCGGGCTCTCCTACGAGCAGTACTTC.